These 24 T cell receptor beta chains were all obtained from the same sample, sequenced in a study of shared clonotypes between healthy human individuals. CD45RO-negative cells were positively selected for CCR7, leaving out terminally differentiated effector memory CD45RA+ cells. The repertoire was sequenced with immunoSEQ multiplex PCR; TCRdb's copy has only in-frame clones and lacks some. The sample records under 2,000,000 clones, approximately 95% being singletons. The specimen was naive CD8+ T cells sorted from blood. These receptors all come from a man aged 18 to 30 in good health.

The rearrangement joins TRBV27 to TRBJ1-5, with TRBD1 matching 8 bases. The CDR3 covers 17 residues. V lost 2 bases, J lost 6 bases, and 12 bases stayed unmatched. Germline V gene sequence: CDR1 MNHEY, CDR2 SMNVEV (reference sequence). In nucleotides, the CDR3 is TGTGCCAGCAGTTTACTAAATCAGGGGGCGCAGGGTCAGCCCCAGCATTTT. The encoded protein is CASSLLNQGAQGQPQHF.

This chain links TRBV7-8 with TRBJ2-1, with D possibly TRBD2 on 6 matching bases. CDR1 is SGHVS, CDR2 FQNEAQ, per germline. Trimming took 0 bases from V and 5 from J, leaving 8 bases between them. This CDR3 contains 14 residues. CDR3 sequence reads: CASSLADYNNEQFF. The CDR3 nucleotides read TGTGCCAGCAGCTTAGCGGACTATAACAATGAGCAGTTCTTC.

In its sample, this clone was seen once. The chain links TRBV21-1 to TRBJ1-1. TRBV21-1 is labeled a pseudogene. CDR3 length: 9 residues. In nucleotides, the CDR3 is TGTGCCAGCAGCAACGACGCCCTCTTT. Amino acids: CASSNDALF.

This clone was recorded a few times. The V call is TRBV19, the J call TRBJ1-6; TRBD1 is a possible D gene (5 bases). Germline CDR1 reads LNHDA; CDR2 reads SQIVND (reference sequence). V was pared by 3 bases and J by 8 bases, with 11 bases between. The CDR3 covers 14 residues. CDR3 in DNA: TGTGCCAGTAGTATCGAGGGGCCCCATTCACCCCTCCACTTT. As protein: CASSIEGPHSPLHF.

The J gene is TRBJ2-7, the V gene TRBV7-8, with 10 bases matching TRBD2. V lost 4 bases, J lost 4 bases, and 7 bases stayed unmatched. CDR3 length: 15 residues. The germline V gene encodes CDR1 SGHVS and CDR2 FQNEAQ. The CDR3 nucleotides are TGTGCCAGCAGCTCCATAGCGGGAGGTATATACGAGCAGTACTTC. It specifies CASSSIAGGIYEQYF.

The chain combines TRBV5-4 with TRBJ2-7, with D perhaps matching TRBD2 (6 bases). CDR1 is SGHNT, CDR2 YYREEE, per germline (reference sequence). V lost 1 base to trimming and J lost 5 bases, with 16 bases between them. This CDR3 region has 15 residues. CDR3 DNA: TGTGCCAGCAGCTTGAATCCCGGGAGCGGCAACGAGCAGTACTTC. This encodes CASSLNPGSGNEQYF.

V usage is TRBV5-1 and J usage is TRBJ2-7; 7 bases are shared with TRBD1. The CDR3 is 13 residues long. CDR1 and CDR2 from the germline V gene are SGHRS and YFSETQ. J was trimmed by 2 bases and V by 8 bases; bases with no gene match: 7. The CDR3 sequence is CASSTGLTYEQYF. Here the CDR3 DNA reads TGCGCCAGTTCGACAGGGCTAACCTACGAGCAGTACTTC.

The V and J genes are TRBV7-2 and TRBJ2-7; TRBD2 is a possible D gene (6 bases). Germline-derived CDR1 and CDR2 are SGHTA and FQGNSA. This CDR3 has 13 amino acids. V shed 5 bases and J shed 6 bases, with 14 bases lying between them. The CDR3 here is CASSVLRGGEQYF. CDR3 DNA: TGTGCCAGCAGCGTCTTACGGGGAGGCGAGCAGTACTTC.

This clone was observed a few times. The CDR3 coding sequence is TGCGCCAGCAGCCCGGGGACAGGGGAAGGGTATGGCTACACCTTC. Protein product: CASSPGTGEGYGYTF. The rearrangement links TRBV5-1 to TRBJ1-2; 10 positions match TRBD1. CDR1 is SGHRS, CDR2 YFSETQ, per germline. Germline trimming cut 4 bases from V and 5 bases from J; bases unmatched to any gene: 8. This CDR3 contains 15 residues.

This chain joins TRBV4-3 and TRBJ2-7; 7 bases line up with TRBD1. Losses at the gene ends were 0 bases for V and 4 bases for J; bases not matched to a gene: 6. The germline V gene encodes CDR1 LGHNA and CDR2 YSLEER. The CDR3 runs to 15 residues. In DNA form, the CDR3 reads TGCGCCAGCAGCCAAGAATCCGCAGGGGGTTACGAGCAGTACTTC. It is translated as CASSQESAGGYEQYF.

CDR3 coding DNA: TGTGCCAGCCGACCTAGGACTAGCGACGGGGAGCTGTTTTTT. Translated, it gives CASRPRTSDGELFF. The V gene is TRBV27, the J gene TRBJ2-2; TRBD2 matches at 9 bases. The trim removed 8 bases at V and 7 bases at J, leaving 8 bases unmatched. The CDR3 totals 14 residues. The germline V gene has CDR1 MNHEY and CDR2 SMNVEV (reference sequence).

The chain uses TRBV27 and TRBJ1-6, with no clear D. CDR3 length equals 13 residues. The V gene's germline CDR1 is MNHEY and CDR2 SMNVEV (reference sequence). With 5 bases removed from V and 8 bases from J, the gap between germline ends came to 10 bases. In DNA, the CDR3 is TGTGCCAGCAGTCCGTACACAGATTCACCCCTCCACTTT. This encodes CASSPYTDSPLHF.

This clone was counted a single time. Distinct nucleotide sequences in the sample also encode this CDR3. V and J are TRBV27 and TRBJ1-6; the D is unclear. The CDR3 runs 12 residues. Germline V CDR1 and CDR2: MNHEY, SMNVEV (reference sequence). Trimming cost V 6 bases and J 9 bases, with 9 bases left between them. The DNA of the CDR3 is TGTGCCAGCAGCCTAGGCAGTTCACCCCTCCACTTT. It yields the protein CASSLGSSPLHF.

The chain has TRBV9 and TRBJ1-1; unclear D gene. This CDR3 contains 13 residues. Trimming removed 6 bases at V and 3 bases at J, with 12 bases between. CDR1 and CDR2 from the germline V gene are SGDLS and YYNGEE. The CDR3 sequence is CASTTDGDTEAFF. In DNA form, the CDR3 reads TGTGCCAGCACTACTGATGGGGACACTGAAGCTTTCTTT.

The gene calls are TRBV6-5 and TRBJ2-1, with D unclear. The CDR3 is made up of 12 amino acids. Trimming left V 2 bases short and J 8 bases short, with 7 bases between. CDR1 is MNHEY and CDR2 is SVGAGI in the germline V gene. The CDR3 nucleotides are TGTGCCAGCAGTTACGATTTGTATGAGCAGTTCTTC. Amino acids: CASSYDLYEQFF.

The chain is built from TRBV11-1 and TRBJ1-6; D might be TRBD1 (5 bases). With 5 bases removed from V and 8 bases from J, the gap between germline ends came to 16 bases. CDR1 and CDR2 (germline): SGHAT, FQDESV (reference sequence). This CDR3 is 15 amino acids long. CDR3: CASSVTPEGDSPLHF. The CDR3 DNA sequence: TGTGCCAGCAGCGTGACCCCAGAAGGGGATTCACCCCTCCACTTT.

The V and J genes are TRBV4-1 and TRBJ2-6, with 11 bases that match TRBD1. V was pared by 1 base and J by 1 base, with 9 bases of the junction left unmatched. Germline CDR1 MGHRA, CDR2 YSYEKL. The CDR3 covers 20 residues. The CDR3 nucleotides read TGCGCCAGCAGCCAAGCCCCTTTTGGGACAGGGGGATCTGGGGCCAACGTCCTGACTTTC. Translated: CASSQAPFGTGGSGANVLTF.

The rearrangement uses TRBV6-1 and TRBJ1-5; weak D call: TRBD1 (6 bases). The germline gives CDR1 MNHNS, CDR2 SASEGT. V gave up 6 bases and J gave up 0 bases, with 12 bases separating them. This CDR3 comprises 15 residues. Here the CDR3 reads CASRQLTGSNQPQHF. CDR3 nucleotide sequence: TGTGCCAGCAGGCAACTGACAGGTAGCAATCAGCCCCAGCATTTT.

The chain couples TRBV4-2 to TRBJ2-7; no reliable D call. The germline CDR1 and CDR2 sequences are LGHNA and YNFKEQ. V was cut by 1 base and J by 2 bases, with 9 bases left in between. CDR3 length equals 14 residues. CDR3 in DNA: TGTGCCAGCAGCCAAGGGGTCTCCGCCTACGAGCAGTACTTC. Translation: CASSQGVSAYEQYF.

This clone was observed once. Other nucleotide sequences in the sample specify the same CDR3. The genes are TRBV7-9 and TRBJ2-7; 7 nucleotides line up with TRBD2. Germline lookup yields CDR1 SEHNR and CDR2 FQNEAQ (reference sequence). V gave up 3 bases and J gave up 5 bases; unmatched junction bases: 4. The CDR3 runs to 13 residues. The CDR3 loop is CASSLGGSHEQYF. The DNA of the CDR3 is TGTGCCAGCAGCTTGGGGGGGAGCCACGAGCAGTACTTC.

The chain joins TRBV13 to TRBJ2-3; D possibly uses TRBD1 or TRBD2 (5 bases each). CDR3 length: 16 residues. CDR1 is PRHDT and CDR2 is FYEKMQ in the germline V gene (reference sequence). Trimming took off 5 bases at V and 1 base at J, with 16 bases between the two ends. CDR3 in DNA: TGTGCCAGCAGCCCTACCGGGACCCATCGCACAGATACGCAGTATTTT. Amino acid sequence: CASSPTGTHRTDTQYF.

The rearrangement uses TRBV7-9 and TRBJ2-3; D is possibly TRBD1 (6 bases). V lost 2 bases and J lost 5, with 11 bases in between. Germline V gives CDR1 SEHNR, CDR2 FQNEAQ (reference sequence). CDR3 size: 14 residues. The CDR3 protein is CASSLQGLGDTQYF. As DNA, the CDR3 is TGTGCCAGCAGCTTACAGGGGCTCGGAGATACGCAGTATTTT.

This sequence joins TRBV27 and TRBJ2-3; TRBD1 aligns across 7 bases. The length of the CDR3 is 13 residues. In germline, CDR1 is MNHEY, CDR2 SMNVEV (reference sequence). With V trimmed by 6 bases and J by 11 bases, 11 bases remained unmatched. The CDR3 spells CASRPDRESVQYF. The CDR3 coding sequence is TGTGCCAGCAGACCCGACAGGGAAAGTGTGCAGTATTTT.

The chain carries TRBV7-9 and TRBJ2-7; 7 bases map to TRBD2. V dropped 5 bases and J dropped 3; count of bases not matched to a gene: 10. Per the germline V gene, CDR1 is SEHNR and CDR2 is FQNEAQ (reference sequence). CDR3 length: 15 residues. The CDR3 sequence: CASSPDGGRVYEQYF. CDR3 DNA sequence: TGTGCCAGCAGCCCAGACGGCGGGAGAGTCTACGAGCAGTACTTC. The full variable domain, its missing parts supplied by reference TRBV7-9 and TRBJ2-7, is DTGVSQNPRHKITKRGQNVTFRCDPISEHNRLYWYRQTLGQGPEFLTYFQNEAQLEKSRLLSDRFSAERPKGSFSTLEIQRTEQGDSAMYLCASSPDGGRVYEQYFGPGTRLTVT.